Following are 11 T cell receptor beta chains from one sample sequenced in a study of OX40 agonist ivuxolimab in advanced cancers. Profiling relied on immunoSEQ multiplex PCR, and the TCRdb table lists in-frame clones only, not all of them. The table records 60,000 to 75,000 clones, 85% to 95% of them present only once. The sequencing used CD4+ or CD8+ T cells sorted from blood, collected in a trial of the OX40 agonist ivuxolimab. The receptors shown here come from an adult with an advanced solid tumor such as melanoma, head and neck, liver or kidney cancer.

In regard to this clone: The junction does not match germline at one end; this may be a read error. The CDR3 loop is CASSLGRSGNTEAFF. The CDR3, as DNA: TGTGCCAGCAGTTTAGGAAGGAGTGGAAACACTGAAGCTTTCTTT. The rearrangement links TRBV11-2 to TRBJ1-1; D not certain. Per germline, CDR1 SGHAT and CDR2 FQNNGV. This CDR3 is built from 15 residues.

The chain carries TRBV7-9 and TRBJ2-5; TRBD2 is a possible D gene (6 bases). CDR3 length equals 16 residues. V was shortened by 3 bases and J by 1 base, with 15 bases between the two germline ends. CDR1 and CDR2 from the germline V gene are SEHNR and FQNEAQ (reference sequence). The CDR3 sequence: CASSFLLGGIQETQYF. CDR3 nucleotides: TGTGCCAGCAGCTTTCTCCTCGGAGGGATCCAAGAGACCCAGTACTTC.

The chain links TRBV6-5 to TRBJ1-1; TRBD1 might be the D (6 bases). The CDR3 is made up of 14 amino acids. From germline, CDR1 is MNHEY and CDR2 SVGAGI. V lost 10 bases and J 0 bases, leaving 15 bases between the germline ends. The CDR3 DNA follows: TGTGCCACCCTTCGACAGGCCCTGAACACTGAAGCTTTCTTT. It specifies CATLRQALNTEAFF.

The chain couples TRBV5-4 to TRBJ2-3; D tentatively reads TRBD1 or TRBD2 (5 bases each). Trimming pared 3 bases from V and 3 bases from J, leaving 14 bases between. Germline lookup yields CDR1 SGHNT and CDR2 YYREEE (reference sequence). CDR3 length: 15 residues. The chain's CDR3 is CASSSPGRTTDTQYF. The DNA for the CDR3 is TGTGCCAGCAGCTCTCCGGGACGGACAACAGATACGCAGTATTTT.

The genes are TRBV5-1 and TRBJ2-7; possibly TRBD1 or TRBD2 for D (5 bases each). CDR3 length equals 13 residues. Germline loops: CDR1 SGHRS, CDR2 YFSETQ. Trimming cost V 5 bases and J 0 bases, with 9 bases left between them. The CDR3 protein is CASRGDVSYEQYF. The CDR3 nucleotides are TGCGCCAGCAGAGGGGACGTCTCCTACGAGCAGTACTTC.

The chain has TRBV6-5 and TRBJ2-7; D perhaps matches TRBD1 (7 bases). The V and J ends lost 8 bases and 1 base respectively, with 15 bases between them. The germline CDR1 and CDR2 sequences are MNHEY and SVGAGI. This CDR3 comprises 14 residues. CDR3 sequence: CASVEQGGSYEQYF. CDR3 in DNA: TGTGCCAGCGTGGAGCAGGGGGGATCCTACGAGCAGTACTTC.

Here the CDR3 reads CASSQAGQIYYEQYF. CDR3 DNA sequence: TGTGCCAGCAGCCAAGCGGGGCAGATATACTACGAGCAGTACTTC. The chain uses TRBV5-6 and TRBJ2-7, with 7 positions matching TRBD2. Looked up from germline, CDR1 is SGHDT and CDR2 is YYEEEE. The CDR3 is 15 residues long. V lost 4 bases and J lost 3; bases outside the gene matches: 10.

This chain uses TRBV7-9 with TRBJ2-1; D not certain. Germline CDR1 reads SEHNR; CDR2 reads FQNEAQ (reference sequence). The germline V and J ends were trimmed by 5 bases and 8 bases, with 10 bases remaining between them. The CDR3 spans 12 residues. CDR3 nucleotide sequence: TGTGCCAGCAGCGGGCAATTCGATGAGCAGTTCTTC. Translated, it gives CASSGQFDEQFF.

J is TRBJ1-2 and V is TRBV7-9; D is unclear. Germline V gene data show CDR1 as SEHNR and CDR2 as FQNEAQ (reference sequence). CDR3 length: 17 residues. Trimming left V 5 bases short and J 4 bases short, with 23 bases between. The CDR3 is CASSPVGSDRASYGYTF. CDR3 bases: TGTGCCAGCAGCCCCGTAGGATCCGACCGCGCCTCCTATGGCTACACCTTC.

J is TRBJ1-5 and V is TRBV6-5, with D unresolved. Germline V lookup: CDR1 MNHEY, CDR2 SVGAGI. The CDR3 totals 16 residues. V was clipped by 2 bases and J by 1 base, with 12 bases between them. CDR3 DNA: TGTGCCAGCAGTTACGGGATCCCGAGGAGCAATCAGCCCCAGCATTTT. It yields the protein CASSYGIPRSNQPQHF.

In regard to this clone: Sequence at one end of the junction differs from germline and may be a read error. The gene calls are TRBV6-5 and TRBJ2-5; tentatively, D is TRBD1 or TRBD2 (5 bases each). The germline V gene has CDR1 MNHEY and CDR2 SVGAGI. CDR3 length: 14 residues. The CDR3 sequence: CASSYLMGEEAQYF. The CDR3 DNA follows: TGTGCCAGCAGTTACCTTATGGGGGAAGAGGCCCAGTACTTC.